There are many counts of the clone carrying this T cell receptor (beta chain). Antigen specificity is unknown. This likely comes from a read error, as the CDR3 has no conserved phenylalanine or tryptophan at its end. From RNA transcripts, TCR beta CDR3 regions were amplified. First-round RT-PCR of the TCR CDR3 relied on the HTBI primer set. Via MiXCR, TCRdb re-called the multiplex PCR reads, giving one row per CDR3 protein. The sample includes about 520,000 distinct CDR3 sequences, around a quarter of them seen just once. The data derive from a study of T cells in Graves' hyperthyroidism and ophthalmopathy. About the study: Sampling of peripheral blood happened at initial diagnosis, prior to any treatment.

Study-wide results and caveats: Ophthalmopathy was identified by the model a median around 5.9 months ahead of onset. Most clonotypes expanded in the thyroid (above 0.001) were also present in blood.

The sequenced sample consisted of blood. The origin of this receptor is a woman aged 25-40 years with Graves' ophthalmopathy.

The CDR3 loop is CASSSSSDRTEAFL. CDR3 bases: TGTGCCAGCAGTTCCAGTTCTGACAGGACTGAAGCTTTCCTT. The chain couples TRBV6-5 to TRBJ1-1; D possibly corresponds to TRBD1 (6 bases). Germline CDR1 MNHEY, CDR2 SVGAGI. Trimming pared 4 bases from V and 5 bases from J, leaving 14 bases between. CDR3 length equals 14 residues.